This T cell receptor (beta chain) was identified in a study of vaccination effects on CD4 cells after COVID-19 (dated by TCRdb to the early 2020s). The study in broad terms: Participants received two doses of either the BNT162b2 or the mRNA-1273 mRNA SARS-CoV-2 vaccine. In both COVID-19 convalescent patients and infection-naive vaccine recipients, the study compared SARS-CoV-2 spike-specific CD4+ TCR repertoires from before mRNA vaccination with those from after it. The full study included some 10 COVID-19 convalescent patients and a handful of SARS-CoV-2-naive healthy vaccine recipients. Cultures from other donors in the study were sequenced using the Oncomine TCR Beta short-read assay on an Illumina iSeq 100.

Summary of the overall study and its limitations: Among healthy vaccine recipients, nearly all vaccine-induced clones were SARS-CoV-2 mono-reactive, and only 1 of 255 was cross-reactive with common cold coronaviruses. Both infection-induced and vaccine-induced clones contracted markedly at late post-vaccination timepoints, which is consistent with waning T cell responses. Limitations of the study were the small number of convalescent patients and the absence of early post-infection timepoints.

In the ViraFEST assay, PBMC were stimulated with viral peptide pools, and antigen-specific CD4+ T cell clonotypes were then identified by expansion using TCR sequencing. After less than 13 days of culture, CD4+ T cells were isolated with the EasySep CD4+ T cell isolation kit. Healthy vaccine recipients had no prior SARS-CoV-2 infection, confirmed by negative nucleocapsid antibodies before and after vaccination. Roughly 1.9 million PBMC per well were cultured with approximately 10 ug/ml peptides in IMDM containing around 5% human AB serum, around 10 IU/ml IL-2 and gentamicin. Half of the culture medium was replaced with fresh IL-2-containing medium on days 3 and 7. Unless otherwise noted, each peptide stimulation condition was cultured in triplicate wells. PBMC were separated from whole blood using Ficoll-Paque Plus gradient centrifugation and were then either cryopreserved at -140C or used fresh. The overlapping peptide pools covered the spike proteins of SARS-CoV-2 and of the common cold coronaviruses HCoV-NL63, HCoV-OC43 and HCoV-229E. Genomic DNA was extracted from cultured CD4+ T cells with the QIAamp micro DNA kit.

This clone was detected ten times or more. Its antigen is currently not known. Base qualities were left out, and no much larger clone turns up one base away. The library relied on the immunoSEQ multiplex PCR assay. TCR beta CDR3 sequencing was performed on DNA from the cultured, isolated CD4+ T cells. The original methods were these. The analysis removed non-productive TCR sequences, trimmed reads to the CDR3 region, and retained only CDR3s that were 7 or more amino acids long. The MANAFEST web app was used to pick out antigen-specific clonotypes by comparing their expansion in peptide wells with that in reference cultures. For clones to be considered positive, expansion at FDR<0.05 versus reference and all other wells, an odds ratio above 5, and a frequency above 0.1% in two replicate wells were required. A clonotype was defined as cross-reactive if the clonotype was significantly expanded both in SARS-CoV-2 spike wells and in at least one common cold coronavirus spike condition. Using the stringdist R package, CDR3 similarity was measured by Levenshtein distance, and unrooted trees were constructed with ape in R 3.6.1. The immuneACCESS repertoire file appears here via TCRdb, limited to in-frame rearrangements. These files lack a portion of the clones; in checked studies, under half of the deficit traces to unresolved V genes, and the cause of the others is not known. The DNA gave D and trimming, while V, J and clone size come from that table. The sample table lists 70,000 or so clones, 60% to 75% of them with a count of one. Over 2.5% of the sample is held by the ten biggest clonotypes.

Source: CD4+ T cells from PBMCs cultured with HCoV-NL63 spike peptides, taken before COVID-19 vaccination. Interpreted using the paper, the cell subset or site label stands for: HCoV-NL63 spike overlapping peptide pool stimulation. This clonotype originated in a human donor who received a COVID-19 vaccine.

The CDR3 here reads CASSWGLSQETQYF. The base sequence is TGCGCCAGCAGTTGGGGGTTGTCCCAAGAGACCCAGTACTTC. The chain uses TRBV5-1 and TRBJ2-5; the D gene is tentatively TRBD1 or TRBD2, each matching 5 bases. The CDR3, from cysteine to phenylalanine, totals 14 residues. Only CDR3 DNA is held: 42 bases, read in frame from base 1. V is cut by 5 bases and J by 1 base, and the space between the germline ends is 12 bases. The germline V gene supplies CDR1 SGHRS and CDR2 YFSETQ. The variable domain in full, with residues beyond the CDR3 obtained from the reference TRBV5-1 and TRBJ2-5 genes, is KAGVTQTPRYLIKTRGQQVTLSCSPISGHRSVSWYQQTPGQGLQFLFEYFSETQRNKGNFPGRFSGRQFSNSRSEMNVSTLELGDSALYLCASSWGLSQETQYFGPGTRLLVL.